The present entry profiles one TCR beta chain with its context. Its antigen is unknown. These data originate in a study of cytomegalovirus exposure and HLA in healthy donors. Trimming took off 7 bases at V and 6 bases at J, with 21 bases between the two ends. The CDR3 runs 16 residues. The V gene's germline CDR1 is MGHDK and CDR2 SYGVNS. Amplification used 60 Vbeta primers and 13 Jbeta primers. In the source study's methods: Unique TCR beta chains numbered about 79 million in a later analysis, with roughly 11 million shared. Only in-frame clones appear in the TCRdb table, and some are missing; sequencing was by immunoSEQ multiplex PCR. V and J calls and clone size are as listed in that table; D and trimming were resolved from the DNA. Among 210,000 or so clones, 60% to 85% were seen once, and the ten largest hold 15% to 19%. Study results and limitations: Analyses of presence and absence presupposed an approximately uniform sequencing depth across donors. Sequencing artifact likely explains a cluster of highly shared sequence variants.

The sequence was collected from a man in his forties in good health and CMV-seronegative. The J gene is TRBJ1-4, the V gene TRBV25-1, with D possibly being TRBD1 (6 bases). The specimen sequenced was PBMCs. The CDR3 loop is CASTSRGGGADEKLFF. The CDR3 DNA reads as TGTGCCAGCACCTCGAGAGGGGGAGGGGCTGATGAAAAACTGTTTTTT.